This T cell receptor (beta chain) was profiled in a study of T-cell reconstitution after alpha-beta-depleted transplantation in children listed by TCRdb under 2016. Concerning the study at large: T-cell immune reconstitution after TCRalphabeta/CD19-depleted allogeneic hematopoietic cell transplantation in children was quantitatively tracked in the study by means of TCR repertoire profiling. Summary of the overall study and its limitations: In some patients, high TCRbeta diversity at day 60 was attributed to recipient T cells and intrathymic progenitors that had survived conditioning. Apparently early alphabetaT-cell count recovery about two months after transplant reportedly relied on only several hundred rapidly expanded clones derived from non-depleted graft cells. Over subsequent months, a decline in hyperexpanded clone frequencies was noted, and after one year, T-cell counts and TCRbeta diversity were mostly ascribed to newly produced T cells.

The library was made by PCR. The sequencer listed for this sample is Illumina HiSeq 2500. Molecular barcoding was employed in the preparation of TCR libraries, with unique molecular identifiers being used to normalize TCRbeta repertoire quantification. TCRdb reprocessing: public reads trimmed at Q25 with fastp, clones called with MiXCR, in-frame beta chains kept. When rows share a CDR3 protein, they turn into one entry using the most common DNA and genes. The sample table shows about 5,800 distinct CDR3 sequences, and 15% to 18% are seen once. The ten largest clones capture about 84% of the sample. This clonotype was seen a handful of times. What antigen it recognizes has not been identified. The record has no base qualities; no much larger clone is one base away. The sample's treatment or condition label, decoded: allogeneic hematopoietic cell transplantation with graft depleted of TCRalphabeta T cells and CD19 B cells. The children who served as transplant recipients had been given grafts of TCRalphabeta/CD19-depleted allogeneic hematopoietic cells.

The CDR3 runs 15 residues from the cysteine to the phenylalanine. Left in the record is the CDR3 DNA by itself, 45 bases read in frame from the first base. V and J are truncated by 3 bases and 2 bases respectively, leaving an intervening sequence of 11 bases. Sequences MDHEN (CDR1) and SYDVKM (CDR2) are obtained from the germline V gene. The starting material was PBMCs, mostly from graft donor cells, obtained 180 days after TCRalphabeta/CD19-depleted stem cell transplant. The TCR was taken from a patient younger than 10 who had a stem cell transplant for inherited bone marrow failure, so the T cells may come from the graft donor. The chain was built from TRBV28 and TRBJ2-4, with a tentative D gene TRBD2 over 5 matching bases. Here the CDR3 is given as CASSFPDWSKNIQYF. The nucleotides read TGTGCCAGCAGTTTCCCGGACTGGTCCAAAAACATTCAGTACTTC.